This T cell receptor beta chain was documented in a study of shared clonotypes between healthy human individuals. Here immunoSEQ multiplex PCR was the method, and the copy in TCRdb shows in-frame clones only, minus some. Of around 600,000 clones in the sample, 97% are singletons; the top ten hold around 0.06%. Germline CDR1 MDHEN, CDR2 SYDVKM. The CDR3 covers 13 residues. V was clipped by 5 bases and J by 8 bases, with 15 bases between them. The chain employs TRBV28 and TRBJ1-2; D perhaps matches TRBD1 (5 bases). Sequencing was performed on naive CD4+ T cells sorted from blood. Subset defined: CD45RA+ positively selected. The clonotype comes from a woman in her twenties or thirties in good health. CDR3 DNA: TGTGCCAGCAGTAAGACAGTCATGGGAGGCTACACCTTC. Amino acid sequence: CASSKTVMGGYTF.